A single sample is the source of the 15 T cell receptor beta chains below, sequenced in a study of cytomegalovirus exposure and HLA in healthy donors. PCR amplification relied on 60 Vbeta primers (plus 13 Jbeta primers). Sequencing was performed with immunoSEQ multiplex PCR; in TCRdb, only in-frame clones are kept and a portion is missing. The sample has approximately 190,000 clones, 75% to 90% seen once; the top ten hold approximately 0.74%. The sequenced sample was PBMCs. These receptor sequences come from a woman aged 18-29 years in good health and CMV-seronegative.

The chain has TRBV9 and TRBJ2-5; TRBD2 aligns across 12 bases. V shed 4 bases and J 1 base; nucleotides not matched to a gene: 5. Germline values: CDR1 SGDLS, CDR2 YYNGEE. CDR3 size: 16 residues. CDR3 loop: CASSSRLAGVQETQYF. As DNA, the CDR3 is TGTGCCAGCAGCTCCCGACTAGCGGGGGTCCAAGAGACCCAGTACTTC.

This chain links TRBV7-8 with TRBJ2-5, with 8 bases fitting TRBD2. Germline V gives CDR1 SGHVS, CDR2 FQNEAQ. With 5 bases clipped from V and 5 bases from J, the junction kept 19 bases outside the gene matches. This CDR3 is built from 18 residues. CDR3 bases: TGTGCCAGCAGCGCCCTCTCGGGTGGGATTAGCGGGATTGAGACCCAGTACTTC. Protein: CASSALSGGISGIETQYF.

The chain carries TRBV5-1 and TRBJ1-2, with D perhaps TRBD1 (6 bases). CDR3 length equals 14 residues. The V gene lost 7 bases and the J gene lost 4 bases, with 17 bases spanning the gap. CDR1 is SGHRS, CDR2 YFSETQ, per germline. CDR3 nucleotide sequence: TGCGCCAGCCGCGGGGGCGAAGGGGGCTATGGCTACACCTTC. This gives the protein CASRGGEGGYGYTF. Full variable domain (missing parts from reference TRBV5-1 and TRBJ1-2): KAGVTQTPRYLIKTRGQQVTLSCSPISGHRSVSWYQQTPGQGLQFLFEYFSETQRNKGNFPGRFSGRQFSNSRSEMNVSTLELGDSALYLCASRGGEGGYGYTFGSGTRLTVV.

This chain links TRBV19 with TRBJ2-5, with D perhaps matching TRBD2 (6 bases). Germline-derived CDR1 and CDR2 are LNHDA and SQIVND (reference sequence). Trimming pared 3 bases from V and 5 bases from J, leaving 13 bases between. The length of the CDR3 is 14 residues. The CDR3, as DNA: TGTGCCAGTAGTATCCCGGAGGGCCGGGAGACCCAGTACTTC. Its translation: CASSIPEGRETQYF.

The chain employs TRBV25-1 and TRBJ2-3; D is perhaps TRBD1 (6 bases). V was trimmed by 4 bases and J by 3 bases, leaving 20 bases between them. CDR3 length: 17 amino acids. CDR1 and CDR2 from the germline V gene are MGHDK and SYGVNS. This CDR3 reads CASSGQRLIQGTDTQYF. The CDR3, as DNA: TGTGCCAGCAGTGGTCAAAGACTGATTCAGGGGACAGATACGCAGTATTTT.

The chain is built from TRBV5-1 and TRBJ1-1, with no clear D. Germline V gene sequence: CDR1 SGHRS, CDR2 YFSETQ. This CDR3 has 15 amino acids. V was cut by 2 bases and J by 0 bases, with 11 bases left in between. The CDR3 bases are TGCGCCAGCAGCTTTAGGTCAGGTTTGAACACTGAAGCTTTCTTT. This gives the protein CASSFRSGLNTEAFF.

The rearrangement uses TRBV4-2 and TRBJ2-7, with 10 bases aligning to TRBD2. J was trimmed by 2 bases and V by 4 bases; bases with no gene match: 11. The germline gives CDR1 LGHNA, CDR2 YNFKEQ. This CDR3 has 17 amino acids. The CDR3 DNA is TGTGCCAGCAGCCGAATCTCGCTCACTAGCGGGACCTACGAGCAGTACTTC. As protein: CASSRISLTSGTYEQYF.

This chain joins TRBV9 and TRBJ2-2, with TRBD2 matching over 8 bases. The CDR3 is 14 amino acids. Germline V gene sequence: CDR1 SGDLS, CDR2 YYNGEE. The junction had 5 bases not matched to a gene; V was cut back by 5 bases and J by 5 bases. In nucleotides, the CDR3 is TGTGCCAGCAGTTCCACTAGCGGAACCGGGGAGCTGTTTTTT. As protein: CASSSTSGTGELFF.

The chain couples TRBV5-1 to TRBJ1-1, with 7 nucleotides matching TRBD1. Germline CDR1 reads SGHRS; CDR2 reads YFSETQ. V lost 2 bases and J lost 5; bases outside the gene matches: 0. The length of the CDR3 is 12 residues. The CDR3 DNA sequence: TGCGCCAGCAGCTTACAGGGGACTGAAGCTTTCTTT. Translation: CASSLQGTEAFF.

The chain couples TRBV4-1 to TRBJ1-2; TRBD1 matches 10 bases. CDR1 and CDR2 (germline): MGHRA, YSYEKL. The CDR3 covers 16 residues. Trimming took 0 bases from V and 8 from J; bases not matched to a gene: 9. CDR3 DNA: TGCGCCAGCAGCCAAGATGGGGGGACAGGGGCGGCCGGCTACACCTTC. Amino acids: CASSQDGGTGAAGYTF.

This rearrangement joins TRBV9 to TRBJ1-4; a possible D gene is TRBD1 (5 bases). Germline assignment: CDR1 SGDLS and CDR2 YYNGEE. The CDR3 consists of 17 residues. Trimming removed 3 bases from V and 0 bases from J, with 15 bases in between. The CDR3 DNA is TGTGCCAGCAGCGCCCCCCAGGGTTCGGCAACTAATGAAAAACTGTTTTTT. Protein product: CASSAPQGSATNEKLFF.

This rearrangement joins TRBV27 to TRBJ2-5; the match to TRBD1 covers 7 bases. Germline V gene lookup returns CDR1 MNHEY and CDR2 SMNVEV (reference sequence). This CDR3 spans 15 amino acids. V was clipped by 6 bases and J by 5 bases; unmatched bases: 12. CDR3 amino acids: CASRTGQDGSETQYF. The CDR3 DNA sequence: TGTGCCAGCAGAACCGGACAGGATGGGTCGGAGACCCAGTACTTC.

The DNA of the CDR3 is TGTGCCAGCAGCTTATCGGAGCTTACCTCTGGAAACACCATATATTTT. This gives the protein CASSLSELTSGNTIYF. The rearrangement joins TRBV7-8 to TRBJ1-3; D remains ambiguous. CDR1 is SGHVS and CDR2 is FQNEAQ in the germline V gene. Between the trimmed V and J ends, which lost 2 bases and 0 bases, there was a span of 11 bases. This CDR3 region has 16 residues.

The chain combines TRBV28 with TRBJ1-2; 8 bases line up with TRBD1. The germline CDR1 and CDR2 sequences are MDHEN and SYDVKM. V lost 5 bases, J lost 4 bases, and 3 bases stayed unmatched. This CDR3 is 13 amino acids long. The CDR3 loop reads CASSPQGGYGYTF. The CDR3 DNA sequence: TGTGCCAGCAGTCCACAGGGGGGCTATGGCTACACCTTC.

The chain carries TRBV29-1 and TRBJ2-1; 12 bases fit TRBD2. CDR3 length equals 18 residues. Germline CDR1 and CDR2: SQVTM and ANQGSEA. With V trimmed by 6 bases and J by 8 bases, 20 bases remained unmatched. This CDR3 is CSVEGVSKTSGRRHEQFF. The CDR3 DNA sequence: TGCAGCGTGGAGGGTGTCTCAAAGACTAGCGGGAGAAGGCATGAGCAGTTCTTC.